Listed here are 21 T cell receptor beta chains from one sample, sequenced in a study of cytomegalovirus exposure and HLA in healthy donors. Using immunoSEQ multiplex PCR, the repertoire was profiled, and TCRdb retains in-frame clones only, with some absent. The sample carries around 350,000 clones, about nine tenths recorded once. Sequenced sample: PBMCs. The receptors come from a woman between 18 and 29 years old in good health and CMV-seronegative.

The chain employs TRBV30 and TRBJ2-7; tentatively, D is TRBD2 (6 bases). Germline CDR1 and CDR2: GTSNPN and SVGIG (reference sequence). V dropped 4 bases and J dropped 1 base, with 17 bases sitting between them. The CDR3 runs to 15 residues. CDR3 residues: CAWTLGGVTSYEQYF. As DNA, the CDR3 is TGTGCCTGGACGCTCGGGGGTGTGACTTCCTACGAGCAGTACTTC.

Only one count was recorded for this clone. J is TRBJ1-3 and V is TRBV5-1; 7 bases align to TRBD1. CDR1 and CDR2 from the germline V gene are SGHRS and YFSETQ. The CDR3 is 14 residues long. The V and J ends lost 4 bases and 4 bases, in that order; junction bases with no gene match: 5. The CDR3 here is CASSETGLGNTIYF. The DNA for the CDR3 is TGCGCCAGCAGCGAGACAGGGCTGGGAAACACCATATATTTT.

The chain links TRBV5-1 to TRBJ1-6; D is possibly TRBD1 (5 bases). The germline CDR1 and CDR2 sequences are SGHRS and YFSETQ. With 0 bases removed from V and 7 bases from J, the gap between germline ends came to 5 bases. This CDR3 is built from 13 residues. The CDR3 region is CASSLDRNSPLHF. CDR3 nucleotides: TGCGCCAGCAGCTTGGACAGGAATTCACCCCTCCACTTT.

V usage is TRBV18 and J usage is TRBJ1-1, with a tentative D call TRBD1 (5 bases). This CDR3 has 13 amino acids. V lost 4 bases and J lost 3, with 9 bases in between. The V gene's germline CDR1 is KGHSH and CDR2 LQKENI. The CDR3: CASSRRVDTEAFF. Here the CDR3 DNA reads TGTGCCAGCTCACGCAGGGTAGACACTGAAGCTTTCTTT.

The table lists this clone with a count of one. This chain joins TRBV4-1 and TRBJ1-1; D may be TRBD1 (5 bases). Germline CDR1 reads MGHRA; CDR2 reads YSYEKL. V was cut by 0 bases and J by 1 base, with 9 bases left in between. CDR3 length: 15 amino acids. The CDR3 loop is CASSQEGVPNTEAFF. In DNA, the CDR3 is TGCGCCAGCAGCCAAGAAGGGGTCCCGAACACTGAAGCTTTCTTT.

CDR3 bases: TGTGCCAGCAGTTTTGGAGCGGGGGCTTACAATGAGCAGTTCTTC. Residues: CASSFGAGAYNEQFF. This chain joins TRBV27 and TRBJ2-1; 8 bases map to TRBD2. Unmatched junction bases numbered 5, after V lost 3 bases and J lost 4 bases. The CDR3 consists of 15 residues. Germline CDR1 MNHEY, CDR2 SMNVEV (reference sequence).

The chain links TRBV30 to TRBJ2-1; D uncertain. Looked up from germline, CDR1 is GTSNPN and CDR2 is SVGIG (reference sequence). V lost 4 bases, J lost 3 bases, and 10 bases lay in between. The CDR3 sequence is 13 residues long. This chain's CDR3 is CAWNSELYNEQFF. CDR3 coding DNA: TGTGCCTGGAATTCGGAGCTCTACAATGAGCAGTTCTTC.

The genes are TRBV7-6 and TRBJ2-2; D gene ambiguous. The length of the CDR3 is 14 residues. Between the trimmed V and J ends, which lost 1 base and 3 bases, there was a span of 6 bases. Germline CDR1 is SGHVS and CDR2 is FNYEAQ. The CDR3 DNA is TGTGCCAGCAGCTTAGTTTTCGACACCGGGGAGCTGTTTTTT. Residues: CASSLVFDTGELFF.

Concerning this clone itself: The same CDR3 also results from other DNA sequences found in this sample. The chain uses TRBV6-5 and TRBJ1-6, with 10 positions matching TRBD1. The V segment lost 6 bases and the J segment 6 bases; nucleotides outside the gene matches: 2. From germline, CDR1 is MNHEY and CDR2 SVGAGI. This CDR3 spans 14 amino acids. The CDR3 reads CASRRDRGNSPLHF. The CDR3 region has the DNA TGTGCCAGCAGACGGGACAGGGGTAATTCACCCCTCCACTTT.

This chain uses TRBV7-9 with TRBJ2-1; D perhaps matches TRBD2 (5 bases). The V gene lost 7 bases and the J gene lost 4 bases, with 11 bases spanning the gap. This CDR3 region has 13 residues. Looked up from germline, CDR1 is SEHNR and CDR2 is FQNEAQ (reference sequence). The CDR3 loop reads CASTSGSYNEQFF. The CDR3 DNA follows: TGTGCCAGCACTTCGGGATCTTACAATGAGCAGTTCTTC.

The chain's CDR3 is CASSSDSYNEKLFF. In DNA, the CDR3 is TGCGCCAGCAGCTCCGACAGCTATAATGAAAAACTGTTTTTT. V gene TRBV5-1 combines with J gene TRBJ1-4; perhaps TRBD1 as D (5 bases). Trimming removed 3 bases from V and 4 bases from J, with 10 bases in between. The CDR3 sequence is 14 residues long. CDR1 and CDR2 from the germline V gene are SGHRS and YFSETQ.

A remark on this clone: The junction and the germline gene differ at one end; a read error may be behind it. This chain uses TRBV6-1 with TRBJ2-1; D is perhaps TRBD2 (6 bases). The germline V gene encodes CDR1 MNHNS and CDR2 SASEGT. This CDR3 region has 15 residues. The CDR3 protein is CASSGTLPSYNEQFF. CDR3 sequence (DNA): TGTGCCAGTAGTGGGACTCTCCCTTCCTACAATGAGCAGTTCTTC.

The V and J genes are TRBV2 and TRBJ1-4, with a tentative D call TRBD1 (6 bases). The CDR3 is 15 amino acids. The ends were cut back, 4 bases at V and 4 bases at J, with 13 bases in the middle. CDR1 is SNHLY, CDR2 FYNNEI, per germline. CDR3 sequence (DNA): TGTGCCAGCAGTGTGTTACAGGGCCGTAATGAAAAACTGTTTTTT. Translation: CASSVLQGRNEKLFF.

The chain employs TRBV9 and TRBJ1-2; D gene uncertain. The V and J ends lost 6 bases and 3 bases respectively, with 18 bases between them. Germline CDR1 reads SGDLS; CDR2 reads YYNGEE. CDR3 length: 15 amino acids. The CDR3 here is CASTLYSGIYYGYTF. The CDR3 DNA follows: TGTGCCAGCACCCTTTATTCGGGGATTTACTATGGCTACACCTTC.

This clone was detected only once. J is TRBJ2-3 and V is TRBV25-1, with 7 bases lining up with TRBD2. The J segment lost 4 bases and the V segment lost 3 bases, leaving 7 bases of the junction unmatched. The CDR3 spans 15 residues. CDR1 and CDR2 (germline): MGHDK, SYGVNS. Here the CDR3 DNA reads TGTGCCAGCAGTGAGGGGGGGACCCCCGCAGATACGCAGTATTTT. This codes for CASSEGGTPADTQYF.

The V call is TRBV25-1, the J call TRBJ2-7; tentatively, D is TRBD1 (6 bases). The V and J ends lost 6 bases and 5 bases respectively, with 14 bases between them. The CDR3 length is 13 residues. Germline CDR1 and CDR2: MGHDK and SYGVNS. The CDR3 reads CASRDSRAHEQYF. CDR3 nucleotides: TGTGCCAGCAGGGACAGTAGGGCGCACGAGCAGTACTTC.

This rearrangement joins TRBV18 to TRBJ2-2; 8 bases are a match to TRBD1. CDR1 is KGHSH and CDR2 is LQKENI in the germline V gene. V lost 1 base and J lost 4; bases outside the gene matches: 11. The CDR3 spans 18 residues. For the CDR3, the DNA is TGTGCCAGCTCACCACGCCCGACAGGGGTGATGGTCACCGGGGAGCTGTTTTTT. Translating it yields CASSPRPTGVMVTGELFF.

The rearrangement uses TRBV2 and TRBJ2-1; 11 nucleotides match TRBD2. The CDR3 loop spans 16 amino acids. Trimming cost V 6 bases and J 1 base; bases outside gene matches: 5. Per germline, CDR1 SNHLY and CDR2 FYNNEI. The CDR3 reads CASRETSGISYNEQFF. Written as DNA, the CDR3 is TGTGCCAGCAGAGAGACTAGCGGGATTTCCTACAATGAGCAGTTCTTC.

The rearrangement joins TRBV6-6 to TRBJ1-2; 9 bases agree with TRBD1. V was pared by 2 bases and J by 2 bases, with 3 bases of the junction left unmatched. CDR3 length equals 15 residues. Germline V gene lookup returns CDR1 MNHNY and CDR2 SVGAGI (reference sequence). The CDR3: CASSYPGQGNYGYTF. For the CDR3, the DNA is TGTGCCAGCAGTTACCCGGGACAGGGAAACTATGGCTACACCTTC.

J is TRBJ2-1 and V is TRBV5-5; 8 bases are shared with TRBD1. The length of the CDR3 is 16 residues. V lost 3 bases, J lost 4 bases, and 9 bases stayed unmatched. Per the germline V gene, CDR1 is SGHKS and CDR2 is YYEKEE (reference sequence). The DNA of the CDR3 is TGTGCCAGCAGCTCGGGCCGGGACAGGCTTTACAATGAGCAGTTCTTC. This encodes CASSSGRDRLYNEQFF.

Here the CDR3 reads CASSYSTRGGTEAFF. Here the CDR3 DNA reads TGTGCCAGCAGTTACTCGACAAGGGGAGGAACTGAAGCTTTCTTT. The J gene is TRBJ1-1, the V gene TRBV6-5; tentative D call: TRBD1 (5 bases). The CDR3 spans 15 residues. From germline, CDR1 is MNHEY and CDR2 SVGAGI. The germline V and J ends were trimmed by 0 bases and 5 bases, with 13 bases remaining between them.